Presented here are 2 T cell receptor beta chains from one specimen sequenced in a study of T-cell memory formation after mild COVID-19. MiXCR, run by TCRdb on the 5' RACE reads, gives a single entry per CDR3 protein. The sample includes 29,000 or so distinct CDR3 sequences, roughly 12% of them seen just once. Sequencing was performed on PBMCs or a T cell subset sorted from them (not recorded which). The receptors shown here come from an adult woman who had mild COVID-19 (a few samples of this study predate the infection). Cell type and time point are not known.

This clonotype was seen repeatedly, ten times or more. V and J are TRBV7-2 and TRBJ1-3; D call uncertain. Looked up from germline, CDR1 is SGHTA and CDR2 is FQGNSA. With 4 bases removed from V and 2 bases from J, the gap between germline ends came to 9 bases. CDR3 length: 14 amino acids. CDR3 DNA: TGTGCCAGCAGCTCCGACCCCCCTGGAAACACCATATATTTT. Amino acids: CASSSDPPGNTIYF.

This clonotype was seen at least ten times. V gene TRBV9 combines with J gene TRBJ2-1, with D possibly TRBD2 on 5 matching bases. Germline lookup yields CDR1 SGDLS and CDR2 YYNGEE. The CDR3 contains 15 residues. The ends were cut back, 4 bases at V and 2 bases at J, with 13 bases in the middle. CDR3 region: CASSTGTLAYNEQFF. The CDR3 nucleotides are TGTGCCAGCAGCACGGGAACTCTCGCCTACAATGAGCAGTTCTTC.